Listed here is a single T cell receptor beta chain. This clone was observed once. Its cognate antigen has yet to be identified. Per-base quality was not reported, and no clone a single base away is much larger than it. The sample holds other DNA sequences that translate to the same CDR3. This entry comes from a study of shared clonotypes between healthy human individuals (dated by TCRdb to about 2020). Turning to the overall study: The cohort comprised two women and a few men aged 18 to 49 years. For each donor, three plates each were used for CD4 naive and CD4 memory, two plates were used for CD8 naive, and one plate was used for CD8 memory. Blood TCR repertoires of about five healthy adults were deeply sequenced to estimate repertoire size and the extent of clonotype sharing between individuals. To increase sequencing depth and limit assay-specific biases, different laboratories used diverse techniques to prepare libraries and sequence TCR repertoires. Per donor, leukapheresis produced somewhere between about 0.9 and 9.5 billion PBMCs.

CD8 naive samples were obtained by positive selection for CCR7 among CD45RO-negative cells, yielding a CD45RA+CCR7+ population from which TemRA cells were excluded. Healthy HIV-negative adults with no recently reported acute infections or vaccinations were included as donors. Only Caucasian adults living in Nashville, Tennessee, USA were represented among the donors. Blood was obtained by leukapheresis, after which PBMCs were separated by Ficoll-Histopaque density gradient centrifugation and cryopreserved in liquid nitrogen vapor phase. Purity and quantity of every magnetically sorted T cell population were checked by analytical flow cytometry. Genomic DNA was isolated from each sorted fraction and quantified by UV absorbance on a Nanodrop 2000c. Summary of the overall study and its limitations: The small number of donors limited the genetic and exposure-history diversity represented. Pairwise subsampling indicated that sequencing depth was expected to affect the degree of clonotype sharing among donors. Rarefaction of sorted-subset datasets indicated incomplete sequencing despite the large sequencing depth. Only blood was sampled, and tissue TCR repertoires likely differ from those in blood. Larger estimated clonotype richness was generally found for naive subsets than for memory subsets. Clonotypes shared by all four sorted-subset donors showed higher generation probabilities than non-shared clonotypes. Sharing across several donors was observed for approximately 5% of naive CD4, 3% to 3.5% of naive CD8, roughly 2.4% of memory CD4, and about 0.4% of memory CD8 clonotypes.

TCR CDR3 regions were amplified from genomic DNA by multiplex PCR using the deep immunoSEQ assay. Genomic DNA extracted from each cell subset was distributed evenly over all wells of several immunoSEQ 96-well plates, and each plate served as one replicate. For sorted subsets, 150 to 200 ng genomic DNA, equal to 30,000 or so T cell genomes, was loaded into each replicate PCR. Purified libraries were measured with a Qubit 3.0 fluorometer, size-checked on a Bioanalyzer 2100, and measured again with the KAPA Library Quantification kit. A separate single-read 150-cycle Illumina NextSeq 550 flow cell was used to sequence each immunoSEQ 96-well plate. The source study handled its data this way. Because only junctional sequences without quality scores were contained in the immunoSEQ output, filtering matching that applied to full-length reads could not be performed. To assign V/J genes and CDR3, sequences were annotated using PyIR, a Python wrapper for IgBLAST v1.9, with IMGT germline references. Reads were removed for weak V/J assignments (E-value above 1e-6), missing CDR3, stop codons, out-of-frame junctions, or ambiguous translated residues. V3J clonotypes were defined by identical inferred V gene, J gene, and CDR3 amino acid sequence. Percentage overlap between repertoires was calculated by dividing the number of shared unique clonotypes by the size of the smaller repertoire. Repertoire richness was assessed with RTK rarefaction, the Chao1 estimator, and Recon v2.1 estimates of unobserved clonotypes. Generation probabilities were computed with OLGA for all TCRbeta clonotypes obtained by the gDNA method from several donors. TCRdb took this table from immuneACCESS and kept in-frame rearrangements with V and J called. Such tables lack part of the clones; where checked against another copy, unresolved V genes explain under half of the gap, and the rest is unexplained. The V and J calls and clone size are taken from that table; D and trimming were inferred from the DNA. In all, the sample holds about 600,000 clones, and just under 97% of those were seen once. The top ten clonotypes cover roughly 0.1% of the sample.

The receptor's source is a woman aged 30 to 39 in good health. The source material was naive CD8+ T cells sorted from blood. Taken with the paper, the label for cell subset or site translates to: CD45RA+CCR7+.

The CDR3 has the sequence CASSLGRSYEQYF. The sequence in DNA is TGTGCCAGCAGCCTTGGACGGTCCTACGAGCAGTACTTC. This chain is built from TRBV7-6 and TRBJ2-7; a confident D gene designation cannot be given. CDR1 SGHVS and CDR2 FNYEAQ are derived from the germline V gene. From the cysteine through the phenylalanine, the CDR3 covers 13 amino acids. The DNA shown is the 39-base CDR3, in frame from base 1. V was cut back by 5 bases and J by 1 base, leaving a gap of 9 bases between them.